Each of the 27 T cell receptor beta chains below was sequenced from the same sample in a study of blood T cell repertoires in COVID-19. The method was immunoSEQ multiplex PCR; TCRdb's version includes in-frame clones alone and lacks a portion of them. This sample carries 150,000 to 200,000 clones, roughly nine tenths of them seen once, and the ten largest clones take approximately 2.5%. Sequenced sample: PBMCs or T cells enriched from blood (not recorded which). The origin of the receptors is a woman aged 40 to 50 with acute COVID-19.

This clone was observed once. The CDR3 reads CASSLVRGGVSTDTQYF. CDR3 sequence (DNA): TGTGCCAGCAGCTTAGTTCGCGGGGGGGTTAGCACAGATACGCAGTATTTT. The chain has TRBV7-9 and TRBJ2-3; 9 nucleotides match TRBD2. The CDR3 is made up of 17 amino acids. Germline CDR1 reads SEHNR; CDR2 reads FQNEAQ (reference sequence). The junction had 5 bases not matched to a gene; V was cut back by 1 base and J by 0 bases.

This clone was observed a handful of times. The V call is TRBV19, the J call TRBJ1-5, with D hard to call. V lost 11 bases and J 2 bases, leaving 10 bases between the germline ends. CDR1 and CDR2 from the germline V gene are LNHDA and SQIVND (reference sequence). The CDR3 consists of 12 residues. The CDR3 nucleotides read TGTGCCTGTCGTTCCGGCAATCAGCCCCAGCATTTT. Translation: CACRSGNQPQHF.

This rearrangement joins TRBV28 to TRBJ1-2; perhaps TRBD1 as D (6 bases). Germline assignment: CDR1 MDHEN and CDR2 SYDVKM. The V end was cut by 6 bases, the J end by 5 bases, with 22 bases between. This CDR3 region has 16 residues. The CDR3 DNA reads as TGTGCCAGCAGGCCTCAGGGGCCTTCCGCCCCGTATGGCTACACCTTC. Translation gives CASRPQGPSAPYGYTF.

The chain combines TRBV7-9 with TRBJ2-3; D possibly corresponds to TRBD2 (5 bases). The CDR3 has 17 residues. Germline-derived CDR1 and CDR2 are SEHNR and FQNEAQ (reference sequence). The V gene lost 5 bases and the J gene lost 0 bases, with 18 bases spanning the gap. Written as DNA, the CDR3 is TGTGCCAGCAGCCCCGGTGTCGGGCGGGCGAGCACAGATACGCAGTATTTT. Translation: CASSPGVGRASTDTQYF.

The gene calls are TRBV2 and TRBJ1-6, with TRBD1 matching over 7 bases. The CDR3 covers 17 residues. After removal of 7 bases from V and 9 bases from J, the junction contained 18 bases not matched to a gene. The germline V gene encodes CDR1 SNHLY and CDR2 FYNNEI. CDR3 sequence: CASTSTGSTGSGSPLHF. The CDR3 nucleotides read TGTGCCAGCACCTCTACTGGATCGACAGGGTCTGGTTCACCCCTCCACTTT.

With respect to this clone: Mismatch with germline at one junction end may stem from a read error. CDR3 amino acids: CASLRGGLNTEAFF. CDR3 coding DNA: TGTGCCAGCTTGAGGGGAGGTCTGAACACTGAAGCTTTTTTT. The chain couples TRBV5-5 to TRBJ1-1; D may be TRBD1 (5 bases). The V gene's germline CDR1 is SGHKS and CDR2 YYEKEE (reference sequence). CDR3 size: 14 residues.

The V gene is TRBV11-2, the J gene TRBJ2-7; maybe TRBD1 (6 bases). This CDR3 spans 14 amino acids. V dropped 5 bases and J dropped 5 bases, with 16 bases sitting between them. Germline CDR1 and CDR2: SGHAT and FQNNGV. This chain's CDR3 is CASSRPGQIHEQYF. In DNA form, the CDR3 reads TGTGCCAGCAGCCGCCCGGGACAAATCCACGAGCAGTACTTC.

This clone was seen only a few times. V and J are TRBV11-2 and TRBJ1-2; a weak D match, TRBD1 (6 bases). This CDR3 comprises 15 residues. The V and J ends lost 1 base and 8 bases respectively, with 17 bases between them. In germline, CDR1 is SGHAT, CDR2 FQNNGV. The CDR3 spells CASSLGTGPAGGYTF. The CDR3 coding sequence is TGTGCCAGCAGCTTAGGAACAGGGCCCGCAGGGGGCTACACCTTC. The full variable domain, with the rest looked up from reference TRBV11-2 and TRBJ1-2, is EAGVAQSPRYKIIEKRQSVAFWCNPISGHATLYWYQQILGQGPKLLIQFQNNGVVDDSQLPKDRFSAERLKGVDSTLKIQPAKLEDSAVYLCASSLGTGPAGGYTFGSGTRLTVV.

The chain uses TRBV5-4 and TRBJ2-2; 7 bases match TRBD2. Trimming at V came to 3 bases and at J to 5 bases, leaving 7 bases not matched to a gene. There are 15 residues in the CDR3. Germline V gene sequence: CDR1 SGHNT, CDR2 YYREEE (reference sequence). The CDR3 DNA reads TGTGCCAGCAGCTGGACTAGTCATAAAACCGGGGAGCTGTTTTTT. Translation gives CASSWTSHKTGELFF.

The chain uses TRBV5-1 and TRBJ2-7, with D perhaps matching TRBD2 (5 bases). The germline V and J ends were trimmed by 2 bases and 6 bases, with 12 bases remaining between them. The CDR3 length is 13 residues. Germline V gene lookup returns CDR1 SGHRS and CDR2 YFSETQ. The CDR3 DNA reads TGCGCCAGCAGCTTAGACACTAGTTCCGAGCAGTACTTC. Its translation: CASSLDTSSEQYF.

The CDR3 coding sequence is TGTGCCATCAGTCTGCAGGGGGCAAACACAGATACGCAGTATTTT. Its protein product is CAISLQGANTDTQYF. This chain links TRBV10-3 with TRBJ2-3; 8 bases line up with TRBD1. J gave up 2 bases and V 5 bases, and 6 bases lay outside the gene matches. This CDR3 has 15 residues. CDR1 ENHRY and CDR2 SYGVKD come from the germline V gene.

This clone was seen more than once but under ten times. The V and J genes are TRBV5-1 and TRBJ1-5; the match to TRBD1 covers 12 bases. Germline CDR1 reads SGHRS; CDR2 reads YFSETQ. V lost 0 bases and J lost 2; bases outside the gene matches: 12. The CDR3 has 20 amino acids. The DNA for the CDR3 is TGCGCCAGCAGCTTGGAGTTTGGGGGACAGGGGGCTACAGGCAATCAGCCCCAGCATTTT. This gives the protein CASSLEFGGQGATGNQPQHF.

This clone was seen a single time. The chain joins TRBV20-1 to TRBJ2-7; D gene unclear. V gave up 4 bases and J gave up 4 bases, with 8 bases separating them. The germline gives CDR1 DFQATT, CDR2 SNEGSKA (reference sequence). The CDR3 sequence is 11 residues long. Here the CDR3 reads CSAMAGYEQYF. In nucleotides, the CDR3 is TGCAGTGCTATGGCAGGTTACGAGCAGTACTTC.

The rearrangement uses TRBV30 and TRBJ1-1; no definite D call. The CDR3 loop spans 13 amino acids. Trimming took 1 base from V and 14 from J, leaving 20 bases between them. The V gene's germline CDR1 is GTSNPN and CDR2 SVGIG (reference sequence). The CDR3 sequence is CAWSGTRAATPFF. Written as DNA, the CDR3 is TGTGCCTGGAGTGGCACGAGGGCGGCCACACCCTTCTTT.

J is TRBJ2-5 and V is TRBV11-3, with 14 bases lining up with TRBD2. The CDR3 spans 16 residues. J lost 4 bases, V lost 5 bases, and 6 bases had no gene match. CDR1 is SGHNT and CDR2 is YENEEA in the germline V gene. DNA for the CDR3: TGTGCCAGCAGCCTCGGGACTAGCGGGAGTTTAGAGACCCAGTACTTC. Protein product: CASSLGTSGSLETQYF.

CDR3 nucleotide sequence: TGTGCCAGCTCACCAGTACAGGGTGGAACTAATGAAAAACTGTTTTTT. This sequence encodes CASSPVQGGTNEKLFF. This sequence joins TRBV18 and TRBJ1-4, with a tentative D call TRBD1 (6 bases). In germline, CDR1 is KGHSH, CDR2 LQKENI. The CDR3 loop spans 16 amino acids. Deletions cut 2 bases from V and 1 base from J, with 11 bases between.

This chain uses TRBV2 with TRBJ2-2; D is possibly TRBD1 (5 bases). The germline CDR1 and CDR2 sequences are SNHLY and FYNNEI. The V and J ends lost 6 bases and 6 bases respectively, with 14 bases between them. The CDR3 is 14 amino acids. CDR3 region: CASSLGVGPGELFF. The CDR3 coding sequence is TGTGCCAGCAGCCTAGGTGTGGGGCCCGGGGAGCTGTTTTTT.

The sample holds one count of this clone. The CDR3 is CASTAPGKSNQPQHF. In DNA, the CDR3 is TGTGCCAGCACCGCCCCGGGGAAAAGTAATCAGCCCCAGCATTTT. The J gene is TRBJ1-5, the V gene TRBV28; D remains unclear. The germline V and J ends were trimmed by 7 bases and 4 bases, with 17 bases remaining between them. The CDR3 contains 15 residues. The germline V gene has CDR1 MDHEN and CDR2 SYDVKM.

This rearrangement joins TRBV5-1 to TRBJ2-3, with 12 bases fitting TRBD2. Germline CDR1 is SGHRS and CDR2 is YFSETQ. The CDR3 length is 16 residues. The ends lost 4 bases at V and 5 bases at J; junction bases unmatched: 8. In DNA, the CDR3 is TGCGCCAGCAGCGCCCTAGCGGGGGGGCAGGTAGATACGCAGTATTTT. It encodes CASSALAGGQVDTQYF.

The chain couples TRBV27 to TRBJ1-6; 7 bases match TRBD1. The ends lost 4 bases at V and 7 bases at J; junction bases unmatched: 1. The CDR3 runs to 13 residues. Germline CDR1 is MNHEY and CDR2 is SMNVEV (reference sequence). Here the CDR3 reads CASSWDRNSPLHF. CDR3 nucleotide sequence: TGTGCCAGCAGTTGGGACAGAAATTCACCCCTCCACTTT.

The rearrangement joins TRBV5-1 to TRBJ1-4; 9 bases map to TRBD1. J lost 8 bases, V lost 1 base, and 9 bases had no gene match. Germline CDR1 is SGHRS and CDR2 is YFSETQ. This CDR3 spans 16 amino acids. The CDR3 DNA sequence: TGCGCCAGCAGCTTGCGGGGACAGGGTGGGATCGAAAAACTGTTTTTT. Its translation: CASSLRGQGGIEKLFF. Full variable domain (outside the CDR3, taken from reference TRBV5-1 and TRBJ1-4): KAGVTQTPRYLIKTRGQQVTLSCSPISGHRSVSWYQQTPGQGLQFLFEYFSETQRNKGNFPGRFSGRQFSNSRSEMNVSTLELGDSALYLCASSLRGQGGIEKLFFGSGTQLSVL.

In nucleotides, the CDR3 is TGCGCCAGCAGCTTGGCGGTCGCAAGCTCCTACGAGCAGTACTTC. Its protein is CASSLAVASSYEQYF. The V gene is TRBV5-1, the J gene TRBJ2-7, with D uncertain. Germline CDR1 SGHRS, CDR2 YFSETQ. Trimming cost V 0 bases and J 0 bases, with 10 bases left between them. The CDR3 extends over 15 amino acids.

This clone appeared many times. The CDR3 sequence is CASSLDRGGPNEQYF. As DNA, the CDR3 is TGCGCCAGCAGCTTGGACCGGGGGGGCCCCAACGAGCAGTACTTC. The chain uses TRBV5-1 and TRBJ2-7; 8 positions match TRBD2. CDR1 and CDR2 from the germline V gene are SGHRS and YFSETQ. The CDR3 contains 15 residues. V trimming: 0 bases; J trimming: 5 bases; junction bases outside the gene matches: 7.

The chain employs TRBV2 and TRBJ1-5; D perhaps matches TRBD1 (5 bases). The V gene's germline CDR1 is SNHLY and CDR2 FYNNEI. Trimming removed 4 bases from V and 6 bases from J, with 10 bases in between. CDR3 length: 13 residues. Here the CDR3 DNA reads TGTGCCAGCAGTGTAGGGGAGGGTCAGCCCCAGCATTTT. Translated, it gives CASSVGEGQPQHF. Drawing the rest from reference TRBV2 and TRBJ1-5, the complete variable domain is EPEVTQTPSHQVTQMGQEVILRCVPISNHLYFYWYRQILGQKVEFLVSFYNNEISEKSEIFDDQFSVERPDGSNFTLKIRSTKLEDSAMYFCASSVGEGQPQHFGDGTRLSIL.

The chain combines TRBV29-1 with TRBJ1-1; D is perhaps TRBD1 (6 bases). V lost 2 bases and J lost 6, with 7 bases in between. Germline V CDR1 and CDR2: SQVTM, ANQGSEA. The CDR3 extends over 11 amino acids. CDR3 DNA: TGCAGCGTTGAAAAGGGGGCTGAAGCTTTCTTT. It yields the protein CSVEKGAEAFF.

V gene TRBV11-2 combines with J gene TRBJ1-6; 9 bases align to TRBD1. V dropped 6 bases and J dropped 7; count of bases not matched to a gene: 7. CDR1 is SGHAT, CDR2 FQNNGV, per germline. The CDR3 has 15 amino acids. The CDR3 here is CASRPGTGRNSPLHF. The CDR3 region has the DNA TGTGCCAGCAGACCCGGGACAGGGCGAAATTCACCCCTCCACTTT.

The rearrangement joins TRBV7-6 to TRBJ1-5; 8 nucleotides align to TRBD1. The CDR3 loop spans 13 amino acids. CDR1 SGHVS and CDR2 FNYEAQ come from the germline V gene. The V segment lost 3 bases and the J segment 7 bases; nucleotides outside the gene matches: 2. The chain's CDR3 is CASSLQGAQPQHF. The CDR3 DNA is TGTGCCAGCAGCTTGCAGGGGGCACAGCCCCAGCATTTT.